A selection of T cell receptor beta chains follows, all from one sample in a study of blood T cell repertoires in COVID-19. Profiled with immunoSEQ multiplex PCR; TCRdb holds only in-frame clones, not every one. The table has tens of thousands of clones, about 82% seen once; the top ten hold under 8.5%. The specimen was peripheral blood. These receptor sequences come from a man aged 50 to 60 with active COVID-19. The CDR3 runs from the conserved cysteine through the conserved F or W. D genes are given only for firm matches. Only part of the rows carry a size: once, few, many, or a class if the clone is expanded.

v_gene	d_gene	j_gene	len	abundance	CDR3aa	CDR3nt
TRBV19	NA	TRBJ2-7	14	NA	CASSPYAGTYEQYF	TGTGCCAGTAGCCCCTATGCGGGGACTTACGAGCAGTACTTC
TRBV18	NA	TRBJ1-1	14	NA	CASLTDRLDTEAFF	TGTGCCAGCTTAACCGACAGGTTGGACACTGAAGCTTTCTTT
TRBV7-2	TRBD1	TRBJ1-4	15	NA	CASSPVGTGSLGLFF	TGTGCCAGCAGCCCCGTAGGGACAGGATCTCTAGGACTGTTTTTT
TRBV5-1	NA	TRBJ1-4	14	NA	CASSPLATNEKLFF	TGCGCCAGCAGCCCTCTTGCAACTAATGAAAAACTGTTTTTT
TRBV11-3	NA	TRBJ2-1	14	NA	CASSSGQGSGEQFF	TGTGCCAGCAGCTCAGGCCAGGGGTCTGGTGAGCAGTTCTTC
TRBV28	NA	TRBJ2-5	18	NA	CASSLGGFQGPNQETQYF	TGTGCCAGCAGTTTAGGGGGCTTCCAGGGGCCGAACCAAGAGACCCAGTACTTC
TRBV7-2	TRBD1	TRBJ2-2	15	NA	CASSSGQGATGELFF	TGTGCCAGCAGCTCTGGACAGGGTGCAACCGGGGAGCTGTTTTTT
TRBV28	TRBD2	TRBJ2-7	15	NA	CASRQRLAGFYEQYF	TGTGCCAGCCGCCAGCGACTAGCGGGGTTCTACGAGCAGTACTTC
TRBV6-6	TRBD2	TRBJ2-1	14	NA	CAGGSGSSYNEQFF	TGTGCCGGGGGTAGCGGGAGCTCCTACAATGAGCAGTTCTTC
TRBV6-2/TRBV6-3	NA	TRBJ2-5	18	NA	CASRPTRGRERPQETQYF	TGTGCCAGCAGGCCTACCCGAGGACGGGAGAGGCCCCAAGAGACCCAGTACTTC
TRBV19	TRBD1	TRBJ2-1	17	NA	CASSPRTGGSFGNEQFF	TGTGCCAGTAGTCCTCGGACAGGGGGCTCGTTTGGCAATGAGCAGTTCTTC
TRBV6-2/TRBV6-3	NA	TRBJ2-2	17	once	CASSYGGAAYATGELFF	TGTGCCAGCAGTTACGGCGGTGCGGCCTATGCTACCGGGGAGCTGTTTTTT
TRBV6-6	TRBD1	TRBJ2-5	15	NA	CASSTATGGQETQYF	TGTGCCAGCAGCACCGCGACAGGGGGACAAGAGACCCAGTACTTC
TRBV18	TRBD1	TRBJ1-2	14	once	CASSPPGQLYGYTF	TGTGCCAGCTCACCACCGGGACAGCTCTATGGCTACACCTTC
TRBV5-4	TRBD1	TRBJ1-2	17	NA	CASSYGSGTGSNYGYTF	TGTGCCAGCAGCTATGGCTCCGGGACAGGGTCTAACTATGGCTACACCTTC
TRBV7-2	TRBD2	TRBJ2-5	16	NA	CASSSSGGGLHETQYF	TGTGCCAGCAGCTCTAGCGGGGGGGGACTCCACGAGACCCAGTACTTC
TRBV19	NA	TRBJ1-1	14	NA	CASSFGTPNTEAFF	TGTGCCAGTAGTTTCGGGACACCGAACACTGAAGCTTTCTTT
TRBV28	TRBD1	TRBJ2-7	14	NA	CASNTAGGAEEQYF	TGTGCCAGCAATACCGCAGGGGGCGCGGAAGAGCAGTACTTC
TRBV28	NA	TRBJ1-5	15	NA	CASSTRGRGNQPQHF	TGTGCCAGCAGTACCCGGGGGAGAGGCAATCAGCCCCAGCATTTT
TRBV5-4	NA	TRBJ1-2	15	NA	CASSFSTGTNYGYTF	TGTGCCAGCAGCTTCTCAACGGGGACTAACTATGGCTACACCTTC
TRBV12-3/TRBV12-4	TRBD1	TRBJ1-1	13	NA	CATLHRGRGEAFF	TGTGCCACTTTACACAGGGGGCGCGGTGAAGCTTTCTTT
TRBV5-5	NA	TRBJ2-6	17	NA	CASSLYDLSSGANVLTF	TGTGCCAGCAGCTTGTATGATCTCAGCTCTGGGGCCAACGTCCTGACTTTC
TRBV28	NA	TRBJ1-5	16	NA	CASTTVGLYSNQPQHF	TGTGCCAGCACTACCGTGGGGCTCTATAGCAATCAGCCCCAGCATTTT
TRBV4-3	NA	TRBJ1-2	17	NA	CASSQAEGLKFNYGYTF	TGCGCCAGCAGCCAAGCGGAGGGGTTGAAATTTAACTATGGCTACACCTTC
TRBV7-3	NA	TRBJ2-1	19	NA	CASSLFGGVFHGSYNEQFF	TGTGCCAGCAGCTTATTTGGCGGGGTCTTCCATGGGTCCTACAATGAGCAGTTCTTC
TRBV11-2	NA	TRBJ1-1	13	NA	CASSFKGRNGAFF	TGTGCCAGCAGCTTTAAGGGGCGCAACGGGGCTTTCTTT
TRBV5-4	NA	TRBJ2-3	16	NA	CASSPSRGIGTDTQYF	TGTGCCAGCAGTCCTAGCAGGGGTATTGGCACAGATACGCAGTATTTT
TRBV6-5	TRBD1	TRBJ2-7	15	NA	CASSYGGQDGYEQYF	TGTGCCAGCAGTTACGGGGGACAGGACGGCTACGAGCAGTACTTC
TRBV28	TRBD1	TRBJ1-2	14	NA	CASSPLGDSYGYTF	TGTGCCAGCAGCCCCTTAGGGGACAGCTATGGCTACACCTTC
TRBV3-1/TRBV3-2	TRBD2	TRBJ2-1	18	NA	CASSQYRTSGSGHNEQFF	TGTGCCAGCAGCCAATATAGGACTAGCGGGAGCGGTCACAATGAGCAGTTCTTC
TRBV5-6	TRBD1	TRBJ2-3	17	NA	CASSLEGVGQGEDTQYF	TGTGCCAGCAGCTTGGAAGGGGTGGGACAGGGGGAAGATACGCAGTATTTT
TRBV5-1	NA	TRBJ2-1	16	NA	CASSLAPGYSYNEQFF	TGCGCCAGCAGCTTGGCCCCGGGGTACTCCTACAATGAGCAGTTCTTC
TRBV30	TRBD1	TRBJ1-5	15	NA	CAWSVRGQGDQPQHF	TGTGCCTGGAGTGTACGAGGACAGGGTGACCAGCCCCAGCATTTT
TRBV6-5	NA	TRBJ1-2	14	NA	CASSRLTANYGYTF	TGTGCCAGCAGTCGCCTCACAGCTAACTATGGCTACACCTTC
TRBV5-4	TRBD1	TRBJ1-1	16	NA	CASSLDGTGRNTEAFF	TGTGCCAGCAGCTTGGATGGGACAGGCCGAAACACTGAAGCTTTCTTT
TRBV6-5	TRBD1	TRBJ2-7	15	NA	CASRDIWTGGYEQYF	TGTGCCAGCAGGGACATTTGGACAGGAGGCTACGAGCAGTACTTC
TRBV2	TRBD2	TRBJ2-7	17	once	CASMARLAGGFSYEQYF	TGTGCCAGCATGGCCCGACTAGCGGGAGGTTTCTCCTACGAGCAGTACTTC
TRBV19	TRBD2	TRBJ2-3	14	NA	CASTLRGNRDTQYF	TGTGCCAGTACATTGCGGGGGAACAGGGATACGCAGTATTTT